This passage covers 18 T cell receptor beta chains from one sample sequenced in a study of monozygotic twins with inflammatory bowel disease. TCRdb reprocessed the 5' RACE reads, keeping one entry per CDR3 protein, no DNA. The sample has more than 300,000 distinct CDR3 sequences. Sequencing was done on a sample of blood. The receptors shown here come from a human donor with ulcerative colitis or Crohn's disease, or a healthy co-twin of an affected twin (not recorded which).

The CDR3 loop reads CASSSGGTVSSYEQYF. The chain is built from TRBV7-3 and TRBJ2-7; TCRdb's D gene call, TRBD1, goes unchecked for lack of DNA. The CDR3 length is 16 residues. The germline gives CDR1 SGHTA, CDR2 FQGTGA.

V gene TRBV18 combines with J gene TRBJ2-1; TCRdb outputs TRBD1, but without DNA this stays unchecked. The length of the CDR3 is 15 residues. Germline values: CDR1 KGHSH, CDR2 LQKENI. CDR3 sequence reads: CASSPPKPGDTEQFF.

The CDR3 loop is CASSHRADTQYF. The genes are TRBV6-6 and TRBJ2-3. CDR1 is MNHNY and CDR2 is SVGAGI in the germline V gene (reference sequence). This CDR3 contains 12 residues.

CDR3 sequence: CSARDSRQFQETQYF. The chain is built from TRBV20-1 and TRBJ2-5. CDR3 length: 15 amino acids. CDR1 is DFQATT, CDR2 SNEGSKA, per germline (reference sequence).

The V and J genes are TRBV12-3 or TRBV12-4 and TRBJ2-1. CDR3 length: 11 amino acids. The CDR3 protein is CASSLGSAWVF.

V is TRBV20-1 and J is TRBJ2-7. The CDR3 is 14 residues long. Germline CDR1 and CDR2: DFQATT and SNEGSKA (reference sequence). CDR3: CSAFFRSESYEQYF.

The gene calls are TRBV15 and TRBJ2-1; TCRdb selects TRBD1, and the lack of DNA leaves this call unchecked. The CDR3 totals 14 residues. Germline loops: CDR1 LNHNV, CDR2 YYDKDF (reference sequence). CDR3 sequence reads: CATRGKQGEYEQFF.

This chain connects TRBV24-1 to TRBJ2-6. Germline V gene data show CDR1 as KGHDR and CDR2 as SFDVKD. This CDR3 has 13 amino acids. The CDR3 is CATSIHGTNVLTF.

The chain couples TRBV18 to TRBJ2-7; no DNA is available, so the TRBD1 call from TCRdb remains unchecked. Germline V lookup: CDR1 KGHSH, CDR2 LQKENI. There are 14 residues in the CDR3. Here the CDR3 reads CASSSGTGDYEQYF. Using reference TRBV18 and TRBJ2-7 for the parts outside the CDR3, the full variable domain is NAGVMQNPRHLVRRRGQEARLRCSPMKGHSHVYWYRQLPEEGLKFMVYLQKENIIDESGMPKERFSAEFPKEGPSILRIQQVVRGDSAAYFCASSSGTGDYEQYFGPGTRLTVT.

The chain joins TRBV5-6 to TRBJ1-1. The CDR3 length is 13 residues. Germline-derived CDR1 and CDR2 are SGHDT and YYEEEE. CDR3 residues: CASSMDRATEAFF.

J is TRBJ1-1 and V is TRBV12-3 or TRBV12-4; TCRdb calls TRBD1, which cannot be checked without DNA. CDR3 length: 17 amino acids. CDR3 region: CASSPGQGFPLGTEAFF.

The J gene is TRBJ2-5, the V gene TRBV5-1. Germline V gene data show CDR1 as SGHRS and CDR2 as YFSETQ. The CDR3 has 13 amino acids. Here the CDR3 reads CASSWDLQETQYF.

The chain recombines TRBV19 with TRBJ1-6. The CDR3 is made up of 14 amino acids. Germline CDR1 LNHDA, CDR2 SQIVND (reference sequence). The CDR3 reads CAIPYRVRHSPLHF.

The V and J genes are TRBV5-1 and TRBJ2-7; TCRdb selects TRBD1, and the lack of DNA leaves this call unchecked. This CDR3 has 15 amino acids. Germline lookup yields CDR1 SGHRS and CDR2 YFSETQ. CDR3 protein: CASSLNVNRGNEQYF.

The chain combines TRBV14 with TRBJ1-2. Per the germline V gene, CDR1 is SGHDN and CDR2 is FVKESK. CDR3 length equals 13 residues. Here the CDR3 reads CASSHDLGRGYTF. The whole variable domain, remainder taken from reference TRBV14 and TRBJ1-2, is EAGVTQFPSHSVIEKGQTVTLRCDPISGHDNLYWYRRVMGKEIKFLLHFVKESKQDESGMPNNRFLAERTGGTYSTLKVQPAELEDSGVYFCASSHDLGRGYTFGSGTRLTVV.

This chain connects TRBV19 to TRBJ1-1. The CDR3 length is 16 residues. The V gene's germline CDR1 is LNHDA and CDR2 SQIVND (reference sequence). The CDR3 loop reads CASSIFRQYSNTEAFF.

The chain's CDR3 is CASSPPNRPEEAFF. The rearrangement links TRBV18 to TRBJ1-1; there is no DNA to check the TCRdb D call of TRBD1. Germline V gives CDR1 KGHSH, CDR2 LQKENI. This CDR3 region has 14 residues.

The chain uses TRBV4-2 and TRBJ2-4; TCRdb reports TRBD1, a call that lacks DNA to check it against. The CDR3 has 17 residues. From germline, CDR1 is LGHNA and CDR2 YNFKEQ. Here the CDR3 reads CASSRNRDLEAKNIQYF.